Below, one TCR beta chain is given with its context. Participant ages covered roughly 18 to 89 years across about 22 US areas. Clinical histories supplied by participants themselves formed the basis of cohort assignment. Recovered participants had two consecutive negative NP/OP PCR tests, healthcare professional clearance, or symptom resolution. There are 13 residues in the CDR3. The germline V gene encodes CDR1 MDHEN and CDR2 SYDVKM. Trimming pared 6 bases from V and 3 bases from J, leaving 12 bases between. In the authors' methods: Reference gene primers were amplified, and this amplification served to estimate nucleated cell counts. The repertoire was sequenced with immunoSEQ multiplex PCR; TCRdb's copy has only in-frame clones and lacks some. V, J and clone size derive from that table, while D and trimming were established from the DNA sequence. This table has 150,000 to 200,000 clones, almost 80% appearing once.

The data stem from a study of blood T cell repertoires in COVID-19. The rearrangement uses TRBV28 and TRBJ2-7; maybe TRBD2 (5 bases). The origin of this receptor is a woman in her 50s who had recovered from COVID-19. The specimen sequenced was PBMCs or T cells enriched from blood (not recorded which). CDR3 nucleotides: TGTGCCAGCAGAGACGGACGGGACTACGAGCAGTACTTC. Translating it yields CASRDGRDYEQYF.